This T cell receptor (beta chain) was captured by sequencing in a study of cytotoxic CD8 clonotypes in ibrutinib-treated CLL. Study details: In all, roughly twelve patients were relapsed/refractory, approximately 16 were treatment-naive and roughly 18 were IGHV unmutated. Study results and caveats: Before falling back toward baseline at progression, clonality had risen at the time of ibrutinib response.

This CDR3 region has 12 residues. Between the trimmed V and J ends, which lost 8 bases and 4 bases, there was a span of 10 bases. CDR1 and CDR2 (germline): ENHRY, SYGVKD. Concerning this clone itself: Its target is unknown.

Only in-frame clones appear in the TCRdb table, and some are missing; sequencing was by immunoSEQ multiplex PCR. This sample carries approximately 280,000 clones, around 76% of them seen once, and the ten largest clones take around 5.3%. The J gene is TRBJ2-3, the V gene TRBV10-3; D perhaps matches TRBD1 (5 bases). The origin of this receptor is a human donor with chronic lymphocytic leukemia. This specimen consisted of PBMCs, obtained at disease progression, from a patient treated with ibrutinib. The CDR3 DNA reads TGTGCCATCGGGCAGGGCGCAGATACGCAGTATTTT. This translates into CAIGQGADTQYF.